This TCR beta chain was sequenced in a study of tumor-infiltrating lymphocytes in primary liver carcinoma. Reverse transcription of roughly 480 ng total RNA with a constant-region primer produced TCR beta cDNA. Researchers made the TCR beta libraries by running three nested multiplex PCR rounds with slightly modified ARM-PCR. Rounds one and two of PCR, each of around 11 cycles, were primed with TRBV1-TRBV30 forward primers and a C-beta reverse primer. TCRdb redid the calling of the multiplex PCR reads with MiXCR, one entry per CDR3 protein. The sample carries approximately 73,000 distinct CDR3 sequences, 71% recorded once. Investigators took RNA and DNA out together from approximately 22-30 mg of unsorted bulk tissue. The CDR3 extends over 14 amino acids. The junction had 10 bases not matched to a gene; V was cut back by 8 bases and J by 2 bases. Looked up from germline, CDR1 is SQVTM and CDR2 is ANQGSEA.

The chain couples TRBV29-1 to TRBJ2-3, with 7 nucleotides matching TRBD2. The sequenced sample was liver tumor tissue from sampling region 4. Sample subset: tumor region T4, right-lateral pole. The TCR sequence derives from a woman aged 60-75 years with primary liver carcinoma and hepatitis B virus infection. The CDR3 sequence is CSIATGRPTDTQYF. CDR3 sequence (DNA): TGCAGCATTGCTACCGGGAGGCCCACAGATACGCAGTATTTT.